This TCR beta chain was captured by sequencing in a study of shared clonotypes between healthy human individuals. Several immunoSEQ 96-well plates shared each subset's DNA, each plate a replicate. Data came from immunoSEQ multiplex PCR; TCRdb stores just in-frame clones and leaves some out. The repertoire includes roughly 500,000 clones, about three quarters of them detected once, and over 10% sits in the top ten. The V gene's germline CDR1 is MNHNS and CDR2 SASEGT. The V and J ends lost 4 bases and 0 bases respectively, with 13 bases between them. The CDR3 has 17 residues. The gene calls are TRBV6-1 and TRBJ2-6; D may be TRBD1 or TRBD2 (6 bases each). The receptor's source is a woman in her forties in good health. Some clones in this sample may be carry-over from other donors' samples. Sequenced: PBMCs. In DNA, the CDR3 is TGTGCCAGCAGTGGCCTCTCGGGGGCCTCTGGGGCCAACGTCCTGACTTTC. Translated: CASSGLSGASGANVLTF.